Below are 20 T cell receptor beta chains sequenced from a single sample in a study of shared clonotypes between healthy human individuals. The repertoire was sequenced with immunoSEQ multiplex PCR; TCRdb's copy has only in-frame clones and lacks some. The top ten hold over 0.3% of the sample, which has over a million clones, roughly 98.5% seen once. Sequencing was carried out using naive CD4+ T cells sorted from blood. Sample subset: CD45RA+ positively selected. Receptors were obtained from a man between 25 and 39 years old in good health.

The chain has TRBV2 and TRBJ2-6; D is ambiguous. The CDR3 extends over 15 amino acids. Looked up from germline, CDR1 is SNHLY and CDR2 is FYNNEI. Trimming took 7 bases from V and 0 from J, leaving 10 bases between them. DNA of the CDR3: TGTGCCAGCACACGGTTACACTCTGGGGCCAACGTCCTGACTTTC. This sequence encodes CASTRLHSGANVLTF. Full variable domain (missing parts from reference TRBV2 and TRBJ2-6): EPEVTQTPSHQVTQMGQEVILRCVPISNHLYFYWYRQILGQKVEFLVSFYNNEISEKSEIFDDQFSVERPDGSNFTLKIRSTKLEDSAMYFCASTRLHSGANVLTFGAGSRLTVL.

CDR3 region: CASSSVKISYGEAFF. The CDR3 DNA reads TGTGCCAGCAGTTCGGTAAAGATCTCCTACGGTGAAGCTTTCTTT. The J gene is TRBJ1-1, the V gene TRBV25-1; D not certain. This CDR3 contains 15 residues. Germline CDR1 reads MGHDK; CDR2 reads SYGVNS. V was cut by 5 bases and J by 7 bases, with 20 bases left in between.

In DNA, the CDR3 is TGCGCCAGCAGCCATGGACGGTCGGTGTACGAGCAGTACTTC. It is translated as CASSHGRSVYEQYF. This rearrangement joins TRBV4-1 to TRBJ2-7; D gene uncertain. Germline V gene sequence: CDR1 MGHRA, CDR2 YSYEKL. CDR3 length: 14 residues. Trimming removed 3 bases from V and 4 bases from J, with 13 bases in between.

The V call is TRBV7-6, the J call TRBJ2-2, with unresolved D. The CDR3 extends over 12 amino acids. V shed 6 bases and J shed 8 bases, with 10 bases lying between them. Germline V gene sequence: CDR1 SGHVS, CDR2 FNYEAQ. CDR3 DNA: TGTGCCAGCAGAACCTTCGGGGGGGAGCTGTTTTTT. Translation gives CASRTFGGELFF.

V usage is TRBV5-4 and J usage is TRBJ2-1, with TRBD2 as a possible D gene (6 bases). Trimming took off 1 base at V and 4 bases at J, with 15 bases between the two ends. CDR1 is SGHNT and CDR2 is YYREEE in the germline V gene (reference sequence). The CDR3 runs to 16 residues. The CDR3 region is CASSLLGTRVYNEQFF. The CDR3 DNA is TGTGCCAGCAGCTTGTTGGGGACTCGAGTTTACAATGAGCAGTTCTTC.

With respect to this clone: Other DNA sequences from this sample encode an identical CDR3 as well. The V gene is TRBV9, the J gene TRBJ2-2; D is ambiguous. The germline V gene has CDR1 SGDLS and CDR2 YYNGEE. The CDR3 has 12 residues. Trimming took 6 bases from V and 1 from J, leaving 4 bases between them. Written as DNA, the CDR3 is TGTGCCAGCACCGAGAACACCGGGGAGCTGTTTTTT. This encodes CASTENTGELFF.

CDR3 loop: CASSQVGQLGSGANVLTF. CDR3 sequence (DNA): TGTGCCAGCAGCCAAGTCGGACAGTTGGGGTCTGGGGCCAACGTCCTGACTTTC. The chain combines TRBV4-2 with TRBJ2-6; tentative D call: TRBD1 (6 bases). The CDR3 length is 18 residues. Trimming shortened V by 1 base and J by 1 base, and 14 bases separated the two germline ends. The germline V gene has CDR1 LGHNA and CDR2 YNFKEQ.

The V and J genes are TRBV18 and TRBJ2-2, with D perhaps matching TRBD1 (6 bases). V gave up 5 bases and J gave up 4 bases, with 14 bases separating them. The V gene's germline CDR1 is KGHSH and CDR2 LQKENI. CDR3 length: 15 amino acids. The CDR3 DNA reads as TGTGCCAGCTCATCATCAAAGGACAGCACCGGGGAGCTGTTTTTT. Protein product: CASSSSKDSTGELFF.

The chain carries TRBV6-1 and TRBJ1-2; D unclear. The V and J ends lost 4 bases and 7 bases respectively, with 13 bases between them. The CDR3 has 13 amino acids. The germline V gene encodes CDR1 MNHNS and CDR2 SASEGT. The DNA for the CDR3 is TGTGCCAGCAGTGCAGGACTCTCGGCTGGCTACACCTTC. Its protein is CASSAGLSAGYTF.

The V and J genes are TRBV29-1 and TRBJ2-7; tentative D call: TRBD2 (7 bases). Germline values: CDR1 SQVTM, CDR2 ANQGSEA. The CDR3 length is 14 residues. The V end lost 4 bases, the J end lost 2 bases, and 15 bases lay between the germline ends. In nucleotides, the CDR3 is TGCAGCGTTGTTTCGGGGGGCGGGACCTACGAGCAGTACTTC. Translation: CSVVSGGGTYEQYF.

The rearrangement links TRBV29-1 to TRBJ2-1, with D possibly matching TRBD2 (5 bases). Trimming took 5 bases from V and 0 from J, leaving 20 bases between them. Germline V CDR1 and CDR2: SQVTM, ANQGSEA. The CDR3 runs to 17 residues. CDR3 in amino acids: CSVFSTGLSLSYNEQFF. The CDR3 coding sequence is TGCAGCGTTTTCAGTACCGGACTGTCCCTCTCCTACAATGAGCAGTTCTTC.

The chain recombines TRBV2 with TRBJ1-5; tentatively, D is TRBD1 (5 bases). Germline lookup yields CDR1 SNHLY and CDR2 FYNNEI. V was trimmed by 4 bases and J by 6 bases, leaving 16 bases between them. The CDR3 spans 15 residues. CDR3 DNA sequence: TGTGCCAGCAGTGCCCCTTCGGGGGAGGGTCAGCCCCAGCATTTT. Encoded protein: CASSAPSGEGQPQHF.

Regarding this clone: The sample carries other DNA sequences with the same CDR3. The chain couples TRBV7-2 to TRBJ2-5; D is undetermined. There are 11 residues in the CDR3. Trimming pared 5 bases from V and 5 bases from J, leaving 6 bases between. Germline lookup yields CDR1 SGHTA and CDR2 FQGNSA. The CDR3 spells CASSPRETQYF. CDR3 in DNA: TGTGCCAGCAGCCCCAGGGAGACCCAGTACTTC.

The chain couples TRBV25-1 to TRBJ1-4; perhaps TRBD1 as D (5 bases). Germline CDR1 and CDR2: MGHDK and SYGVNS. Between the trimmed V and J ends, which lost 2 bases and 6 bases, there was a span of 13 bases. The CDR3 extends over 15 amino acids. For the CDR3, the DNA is TGTGCCAGCAGTGAAATCGGGGGGAGAGATGAAAAACTGTTTTTT. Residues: CASSEIGGRDEKLFF.

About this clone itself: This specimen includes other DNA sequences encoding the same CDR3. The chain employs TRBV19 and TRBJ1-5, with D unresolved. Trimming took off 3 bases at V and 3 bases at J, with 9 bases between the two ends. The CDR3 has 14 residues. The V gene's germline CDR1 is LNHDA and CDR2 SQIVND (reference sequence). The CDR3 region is CASSISRNNQPQHF. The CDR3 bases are TGTGCCAGTAGTATTAGCAGAAACAATCAGCCCCAGCATTTT.

CDR3 DNA: TGTGCCAGCAGTCCCTTTGGGGGGAGTATTGGCGAGCAGTTCTTC. Its protein product is CASSPFGGSIGEQFF. The chain couples TRBV7-7 to TRBJ2-1; D may be TRBD2 (6 bases). The ends were cut back, 6 bases at V and 10 bases at J, with 22 bases in the middle. The CDR3 is 15 residues long. CDR1 SSHAT and CDR2 FNYEAQ come from the germline V gene (reference sequence).

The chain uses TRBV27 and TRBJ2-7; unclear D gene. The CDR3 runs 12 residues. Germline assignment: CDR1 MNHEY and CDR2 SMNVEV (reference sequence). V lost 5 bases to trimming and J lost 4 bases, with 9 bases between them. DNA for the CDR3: TGTGCCAGCAGTAAGAACAAATACGAGCAGTACTTC. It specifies CASSKNKYEQYF.

The CDR3 sequence is CASSTSWTGFSYEQYF. Written as DNA, the CDR3 is TGTGCCAGTAGTACCTCCTGGACTGGTTTCTCCTACGAGCAGTACTTC. The chain uses TRBV19 and TRBJ2-7, with a tentative D call TRBD2 (5 bases). V was pared by 4 bases and J by 0 bases, with 16 bases between. From germline, CDR1 is LNHDA and CDR2 SQIVND (reference sequence). CDR3 length: 16 amino acids. The full variable domain, its missing parts supplied by reference TRBV19 and TRBJ2-7, is DGGITQSPKYLFRKEGQNVTLSCEQNLNHDAMYWYRQDPGQGLRLIYYSQIVNDFQKGDIAEGYSVSREKKESFPLTVTSAQKNPTAFYLCASSTSWTGFSYEQYFGPGTRLTVT.

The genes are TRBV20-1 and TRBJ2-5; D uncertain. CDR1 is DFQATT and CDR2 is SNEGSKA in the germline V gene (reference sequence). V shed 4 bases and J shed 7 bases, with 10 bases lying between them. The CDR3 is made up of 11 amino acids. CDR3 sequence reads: CSATPLGTQYF. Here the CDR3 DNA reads TGCAGTGCTACCCCCCTAGGGACCCAGTACTTC.

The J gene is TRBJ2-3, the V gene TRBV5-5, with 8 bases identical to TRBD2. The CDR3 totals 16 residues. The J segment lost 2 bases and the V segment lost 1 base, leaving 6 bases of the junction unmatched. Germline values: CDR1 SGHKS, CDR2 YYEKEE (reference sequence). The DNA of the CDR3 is TGTGCCAGCAGCTTGCCGAGCGGGAGAAACACAGATACGCAGTATTTT. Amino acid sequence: CASSLPSGRNTDTQYF.